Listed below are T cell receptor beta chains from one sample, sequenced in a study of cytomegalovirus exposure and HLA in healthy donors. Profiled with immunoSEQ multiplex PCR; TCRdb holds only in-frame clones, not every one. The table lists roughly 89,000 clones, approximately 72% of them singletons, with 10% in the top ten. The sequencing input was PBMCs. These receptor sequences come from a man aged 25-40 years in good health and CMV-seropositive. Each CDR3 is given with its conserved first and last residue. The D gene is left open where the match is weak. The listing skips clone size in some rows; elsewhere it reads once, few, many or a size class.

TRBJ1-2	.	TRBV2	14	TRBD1	TGTGCCAGCAGTGAACAGGGACAGGGAGTTGGCTACACCTTC	CASSEQGQGVGYTF
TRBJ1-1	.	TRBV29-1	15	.	TGCAGCGTTGAAGATCCTCTCAACAGGAACACTGAAGCTTTCTTT	CSVEDPLNRNTEAFF
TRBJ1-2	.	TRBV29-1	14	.	TGCAGCGTTGAAGATCTCGGGGGGAACTATGGCTACACCTTC	CSVEDLGGNYGYTF
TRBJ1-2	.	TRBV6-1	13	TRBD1	TGTGCCAGCAACCGAGGGGGCAACTATGGCTACACCTTC	CASNRGGNYGYTF
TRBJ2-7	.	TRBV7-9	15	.	TGTGCCAGCAGCCCCGACAGTTTTTCTCCCTACGAGCAGTACTTC	CASSPDSFSPYEQYF
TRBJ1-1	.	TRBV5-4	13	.	TGTGCCAGCAGCTTCGGGGAGCCCACTGAAGCTTTCTTT	CASSFGEPTEAFF
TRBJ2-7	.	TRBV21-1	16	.	TGTGCCAGCAGCGTCCGGGACGCCGTGGTTAGGGGGGAGCAGTACTTC	CASSVRDAVVRGEQYF
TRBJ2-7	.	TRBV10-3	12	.	TGTGCCATCGGGAAGGACAGCTACGAGCAGTACTTC	CAIGKDSYEQYF
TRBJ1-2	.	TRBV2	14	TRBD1	TGTGCCAGCAGGGAAGAACAGGGGCACTATGGCTACACCTTC	CASREEQGHYGYTF
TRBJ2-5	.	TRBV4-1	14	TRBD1	TGCGCCAGCAGCCAAGCAGGGGGCAAGGAGACCCAGTACTTC	CASSQAGGKETQYF
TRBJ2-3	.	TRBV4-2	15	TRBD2	TGTGCCAGCAGCCAAATAGCGGGGGGGACAGATACGCAGTATTTT	CASSQIAGGTDTQYF
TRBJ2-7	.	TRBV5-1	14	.	TGCGCCAGCAGCTTGTTTAACGGGGACTACGAGCAGTACTTC	CASSLFNGDYEQYF
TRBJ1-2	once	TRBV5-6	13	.	TGTGCCAGCAGCTTGGTCAGGGGTGCTGGCTACACCTTC	CASSLVRGAGYTF
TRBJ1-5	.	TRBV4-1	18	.	TGCGCCAGCAGCCAAGATTTTAGTAAGGGGCTTAGCAATCAGCCCCAGCATTTT	CASSQDFSKGLSNQPQHF
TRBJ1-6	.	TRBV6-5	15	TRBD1	TGTGCCAGCGCTAGGGACAGCTCCTATAATTCACCCCTCCACTTT	CASARDSSYNSPLHF
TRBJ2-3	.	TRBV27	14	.	TGTGCCAGCAGTTTGATGCTAACCCCGGATACGCAGTATTTT	CASSLMLTPDTQYF
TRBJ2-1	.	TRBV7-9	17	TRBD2	TGTGCCAGCAGCTCCGTGGTAGCGGGGGGTCGACACAATGAGCAGTTCTTC	CASSSVVAGGRHNEQFF
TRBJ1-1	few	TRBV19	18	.	TGTGCCAGTAGTATAGGACCTAGGACAGCCTTAATGAACACTGAAGCTTTCTTT	CASSIGPRTALMNTEAFF
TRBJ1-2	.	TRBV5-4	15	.	TGTGCCAGCAGCTTGTCCCAGCAGGCCCTCTATGGCTACACCTTC	CASSLSQQALYGYTF
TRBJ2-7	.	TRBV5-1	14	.	TGCGCCAGCAGCTTGGCGGGAGACAATTACGAGCAGTACTTC	CASSLAGDNYEQYF
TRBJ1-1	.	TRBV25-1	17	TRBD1	TGTGCCAGCAGTGAATCGGGGACAGGGTATATGGGAACTGAAGCTTTCTTT	CASSESGTGYMGTEAFF
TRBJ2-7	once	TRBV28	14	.	TGTGCCAGCAGCCCCCCTAGGCTCTCCTACGAGCAGTACTTC	CASSPPRLSYEQYF